A single T cell receptor (beta chain) is shown here with its context. The sample holds a few counts of this clonotype. There is no known antigen for this receptor. No base quality values were provided; no much bigger clone lies one nucleotide off. The entry originates in a study of human T cells and chemical hapten exposure (dated by TCRdb to the early 2020s). Notes on the research overall: For sensitization, 2% DPC in acetone was applied to a roughly 2 cm by roughly 2 cm area of upper inner arm skin. Weekly therapeutic DPC doses were additionally applied to the scalp of patients throughout the roughly 23-week study period. Patch testing was done on the upper back using Finn chambers containing 0.01% DPC, and results were scored after 6 days according to International Contact Dermatitis Research Group standards. The patient cohort, mostly female, included alopecia areata with under or over 50% scalp involvement, alopecia totalis and alopecia universalis. Libraries were pooled for sequencing, and per-sample TCR yields varied mainly because of small differences in library volumes within the pool. The study tracked peripheral blood TCR repertoire changes in vivo during primary and secondary sensitization to the hapten diphenylcyclopropenone (DPC) in alopecia patients. Blood was sampled from patients pre-sensitization (week 0) and at 2, 6 and about 24 weeks after DPC sensitization. Blood for TCR sequencing was provided by twenty-nine alopecia patients at one to four time points (pre-sensitization, 2, 6 and 24 weeks).

Its CDR3 holds 15 amino acids, cysteine through phenylalanine. Only the CDR3 DNA is retained, 45 bases long and in frame from the first base. The germline V gene (reference sequence) gives CDR1 as SGHKS and CDR2 as YYEKEE. V loses 1 base, J loses 5 bases, and the germline ends lie 13 bases apart. The method was RACE. Sequencing was performed on a NextSeq 500. Library preparation attached unique molecular identifiers to individual cDNA molecules for quantitative, reproducible TCR counting. For every blood RNA sample, sequencing covered both the TCR alpha and TCR beta chains. Under the source paper's analysis protocol: The median number of TCRs per sample was roughly 98,000, ranging from about 20,000 to 750,000. V, J and CDR3 annotation of the TCR reads was performed with the Decombinator software suite. To make PS versus PT1 abundance plots, every sample was subsampled to the same number of TCRs (28,000). TCRs were defined as expanded if absent before sensitization and observed at least eight times at the 2-week time point. TCRdb reprocessed the public reads (quality trimming at Q25 with fastp, clone calling with MiXCR) and kept in-frame beta chains. Rows are unified per CDR3 protein, each entry keeping the most common DNA and genes. For this entry, the V and J calls and clone size follow TCRdb and not the study's own pipeline. The sample table contains 96,000 or so distinct CDR3 sequences; only one count was recorded for around 9.3% of them. More than 2% of the sample is taken by the ten largest.

Sample time point, as interpreted from the label and publication: patch test 2, 6 weeks after DPC sensitization. This sample's treatment or condition label indicates: therapeutic diphenylcyclopropenone sensitization with weekly scalp DPC. Blood at each patch-test visit was drawn before the patch test was applied. Patients were considered eligible if aged 18 to 70, diagnosed with alopecia and deemed suitable for DPC therapy, and patients were excluded if pregnant. Total RNA was extracted from unfractionated whole blood collected in Tempus Blood RNA tubes. General study outcomes and caveats: After repeated subsampling, changes were observed in the strength of the expansion versus patch-test correlation and in the threshold at which the correlation became significant. Because every patient had alopecia, a presumed autoimmune disease, the patients' immune response might differ from that of healthy individuals. Patch test score was positively correlated with the number of PT1 expanded TCRs, with significance at thresholds 8, 16 and 32 but not at 4. Compared with pre-sensitization or healthy control sets, expanded TCRs formed significantly more large CDR3 similarity clusters, which is consistent with antigen-driven responses. The number of TCRs above 1 in 1000 frequency did not change with DPC sensitization; there was no evidence of global repertoire structure alterations.

The rearranged chain carries TRBV5-5 and TRBJ2-1, with an unclear D gene assignment. Source: whole blood, taken in connection with sensitization to the hapten diphenylcyclopropenone (DPC). The TCR sequence derives from a woman aged 40 to 50 with alopecia areata. Some clones in this sample may be carry-over from other donors' samples. Here is the DNA: TGTGCCAGCAGCTTGACCGGGTTAAACAACAATGAGCAGTTCTTC. It encodes CASSLTGLNNNEQFF.